These T cell receptor beta chains were read from a single sample in a study of CD8+CD57+ T cells in acquired aplastic anemia. MiXCR, applied by TCRdb to the reads, yields one record per CDR3 protein. Counted here are around 200,000 distinct CDR3 sequences, about 50% occurring once; the ten biggest clones make up 13%. Sequenced: sorted CD4+, CD8+, or CD8+CD57+ T cells (not recorded which) from PBMCs. The source is a human donor with aplastic anemia. Both conserved end residues are part of each CDR3. D genes are given only for firm matches. Clone size is given for some rows only: seen once, a few or many times, or a class if the clone is expanded.

J gene,D gene,clone size,V gene,CDR3 protein,CDR3 DNA
TRBJ1-2,-,-,TRBV29-1,CSGRTGTNYGYTF,TGCAGCGGCAGGACGGGGACTAACTATGGCTACACCTTC
TRBJ2-7,TRBD1,few,TRBV7-9,CASSSTGVYEQYF,TGTGCCAGCAGCTCCACAGGGGTGTACGAGCAGTACTTC
TRBJ2-1,TRBD2,few,TRBV3-1,CASSLFSGGAIYNEQFF,TGTGCCAGCAGCCTCTTTAGCGGGGGGGCGATCTACAATGAGCAGTTCTTC
TRBJ2-4,-,many,TRBV10-3,CAISGGPKNIQYF,TGTGCCATCAGCGGCGGACCCAAAAACATTCAGTACTTC
TRBJ2-7,TRBD1,few,TRBV6-4,CASSVDRGYEQYF,TGTGCCAGCAGTGTGGACAGGGGGTACGAGCAGTACTTC
TRBJ2-2,-,many,TRBV5-1,CASSLARTGELFF,TGCGCCAGCAGCTTGGCCCGCACCGGGGAGCTGTTTTTT
TRBJ2-7,TRBD1,many,TRBV7-6,CASSLEGGSAYEQYF,TGTGCCAGCAGCTTAGAAGGGGGCAGTGCCTACGAGCAGTACTTC
TRBJ1-1,-,-,TRBV25-1,CASSESATGWTEAFF,TGTGCCAGCAGTGAATCAGCAACAGGGTGGACTGAAGCTTTCTTT
TRBJ2-1,-,-,TRBV6-1,CASTPAGRNEQFF,TGTGCCAGCACCCCGGCGGGGAGGAATGAGCAGTTCTTC
TRBJ2-3,TRBD1,-,TRBV9,CASSPGQGRADTQYF,TGTGCCAGCAGCCCGGGACAGGGGCGGGCAGATACGCAGTATTTT
TRBJ1-2,-,-,TRBV3-1,CASSQTKNYGYTF,TGTGCCAGCAGCCAAACCAAGAACTATGGCTACACCTTC
TRBJ1-2,TRBD1,few,TRBV2,CARSGQGYGYTF,TGTGCCAGGTCGGGACAGGGCTATGGCTACACCTTC
TRBJ1-4,TRBD1,once,TRBV19,CASSTIRGTNEKLFF,TGTGCCAGTAGTACCATCAGGGGGACTAATGAAAAACTGTTTTTT
TRBJ2-7,TRBD2,once,TRBV20-1,CSAIGTSVFYEQYF,TGCAGTGCTATCGGGACTAGCGTGTTCTACGAGCAGTACTTC
TRBJ2-1,-,-,TRBV2,CASSRTTFNNEQFF,TGTGCCAGCAGCCGGACTACGTTCAACAATGAGCAGTTCTTC
TRBJ2-7,-,many,TRBV28,CATYQYEEQYF,TGTGCCACCTATCAGTACGAGGAGCAGTACTTC
TRBJ2-1,-,many,TRBV9,CASSLNQGNEQFF,TGTGCCAGCAGCTTAAATCAGGGGAATGAGCAGTTCTTC
TRBJ2-1,TRBD1,once,TRBV20-1,CSASLTGESYNEQFF,TGCAGTGCTAGCCTGACAGGGGAGTCCTACAATGAGCAGTTCTTC
TRBJ2-1,-,many,TRBV12-3/TRBV12-4,CASMRGQYNEQFF,TGTGCCAGCATGCGGGGACAGTACAATGAGCAGTTCTTC
TRBJ2-7,TRBD1,-,TRBV10-1,CASSEFGTGSYEQYF,TGCGCCAGCAGTGAGTTCGGGACAGGGTCCTACGAGCAGTACTTC
TRBJ1-1,-,few,TRBV19,CASSMNHLPNTEAFF,TGTGCCAGTAGTATGAACCACCTTCCTAACACTGAAGCTTTCTTT
TRBJ2-7,TRBD2,-,TRBV7-2,CASSRTSGSGEQYF,TGTGCCAGCAGCCGGACTAGCGGGAGCGGCGAGCAGTACTTC
TRBJ2-2,-,many,TRBV5-1,CASKRSDGVTGELFF,TGCGCCAGCAAACGATCGGACGGAGTCACCGGGGAGCTGTTTTTT
TRBJ2-7,-,once,TRBV19,CASSMAPRGEQYF,TGTGCCAGTAGTATGGCCCCGAGAGGGGAGCAGTACTTC
TRBJ2-3,TRBD2,-,TRBV7-3,CASSLSGGTTDTQYF,TGTGCCAGCAGCTTAAGCGGGGGGACCACAGATACGCAGTATTTT
TRBJ2-7,TRBD1,-,TRBV5-1,CACSLQGQGSEQYF,TGCGCCTGCAGCTTACAGGGACAGGGATCCGAGCAGTACTTC
TRBJ1-1,TRBD1,once,TRBV10-1,CASSDSPGQGPLPEAFF,TGCGCCAGCAGTGACTCACCGGGACAGGGACCATTGCCTGAAGCTTTCTTT
TRBJ1-6,TRBD1,few,TRBV20-1,CSARGQGAGNSPLHF,TGCAGTGCTAGAGGACAGGGGGCAGGTAATTCACCCCTCCACTTT
TRBJ1-2,-,-,TRBV11-1,CASSPAGTRSNYGYTF,TGTGCCAGCAGCCCAGCAGGGACGCGGTCGAACTATGGCTACACCTTC
TRBJ2-5,-,many,TRBV5-1,CASSFQRQETQYF,TGCGCCAGCAGCTTCCAACGCCAAGAGACCCAGTACTTC
TRBJ2-3,TRBD1,many,TRBV7-3,CASSLAGQGPDTQYF,TGTGCCAGCAGCTTAGCGGGACAGGGTCCAGATACGCAGTATTTT
TRBJ2-1,TRBD1,-,TRBV10-3,CAISEGQINEQFF,TGTGCCATCAGCGAGGGACAGATTAATGAGCAGTTCTTC
TRBJ2-1,-,-,TRBV5-1,CASSWNYNEQFF,TGCGCCAGCAGCTGGAATTACAATGAGCAGTTCTTC
TRBJ1-2,-,-,TRBV24-1,CATSDLPGGEGGYTF,TGTGCCACCAGTGATTTACCCGGGGGTGAGGGCGGCTACACCTTC